The 19 T cell receptor beta chains below come from one sample, sequenced in a study of early T cells in non-severe SARS-CoV-2 infection (dated by TCRdb to the early 2020s). Preparation of the library involved 5' RACE. TCRdb lists the instrument as NextSeq 500. TCRdb cleaned the public reads at Q25 with fastp, built clones with MiXCR and kept in-frame beta chains. Under each unique CDR3 protein, matching rows form one entry showing the most common genes and DNA. The sample data list about 130,000 distinct CDR3 sequences, and under 15% of these were observed just once. The ten biggest clones cover just over 20% of the sample. Sequencing was carried out using whole blood. The receptors originated from an adult who was a healthcare worker with PCR-confirmed SARS-CoV-2 infection or an uninfected control (not recorded which).

The sample holds a few counts of this clonotype. The V and J genes are TRBV12-3 or TRBV12-4 and TRBJ2-1; 7 nucleotides line up with TRBD2. J gave up 9 bases and V 5 bases, and 16 bases lay outside the gene matches. The CDR3 is 16 amino acids. CDR3 sequence reads: CASSPTSAGVYGEQFF. CDR3 DNA sequence: TGTGCCAGCAGTCCGACTTCGGCGGGGGTTTACGGTGAGCAGTTCTTC.

This clonotype was observed at least ten times. The rearrangement joins TRBV27 to TRBJ1-1; D unresolved. Per the germline V gene, CDR1 is MNHEY and CDR2 is SMNVEV (reference sequence). V was clipped by 3 bases and J by 1 base, with 6 bases between them. CDR3 length equals 13 residues. The CDR3 region has the DNA TGTGCCAGCAGTTTTGGAGGGAACACTGAAGCTTTCTTT. Its translation is CASSFGGNTEAFF.

This clonotype was recorded at least ten times. This chain uses TRBV19 with TRBJ2-1; D is perhaps TRBD1 (6 bases). Trimming left V 5 bases short and J 0 bases short, with 26 bases between. The V gene's germline CDR1 is LNHDA and CDR2 SQIVND (reference sequence). The CDR3 sequence is 20 residues long. CDR3 DNA: TGTGCCAGTAGTGGCGGTACTTCCGGGACATTTTTGAGCTCCTACAATGAGCAGTTCTTC. Its translation: CASSGGTSGTFLSSYNEQFF.

The rearrangement uses TRBV12-3 or TRBV12-4 and TRBJ2-2; D is ambiguous. The CDR3 is made up of 12 amino acids. V lost 6 bases to trimming and J lost 7 bases, with 9 bases between them. The CDR3: CASRVAIGELFF. The CDR3 DNA is TGTGCCAGCAGAGTAGCCATCGGGGAGCTGTTTTTT.

This clonotype occurred a few times. The chain combines TRBV20-1 with TRBJ2-3, with 7 nucleotides matching TRBD2. The CDR3 has 13 amino acids. From germline, CDR1 is DFQATT and CDR2 SNEGSKA (reference sequence). The CDR3: CRTGGISTDTQYF. In DNA form, the CDR3 reads TGCAGAACCGGGGGGATTAGCACAGATACGCAGTATTTT.

This clonotype has a handful of counts. The chain carries TRBV19 and TRBJ1-4; D is unclear. CDR1 is LNHDA and CDR2 is SQIVND in the germline V gene (reference sequence). The CDR3 length is 14 residues. V lost 5 bases to trimming and J lost 6 bases, with 13 bases between them. The CDR3 reads CASSDGRSYEKLFF. The CDR3 region has the DNA TGTGCCAGTAGTGACGGCAGATCCTATGAAAAACTGTTTTTT.

V and J are TRBV6-1 and TRBJ1-6, with D unresolved. This CDR3 contains 13 residues. Trimming left V 2 bases short and J 7 bases short, with 6 bases between. Germline V gene data show CDR1 as MNHNS and CDR2 as SASEGT. The CDR3 nucleotides read TGTGCCAGCAGTGAATCGGGAAATTCACCCCTCCACTTT. Protein product: CASSESGNSPLHF.

This clonotype has just a few counts. This rearrangement joins TRBV7-9 to TRBJ2-5, with D possibly being TRBD1 (6 bases). CDR1 is SEHNR, CDR2 FQNEAQ, per germline (reference sequence). This CDR3 contains 14 residues. Trimming shortened V by 5 bases and J by 0 bases, and 10 bases separated the two germline ends. In DNA, the CDR3 is TGTGCCAGCAGCCCTACAGGGTACCAAGAGACCCAGTACTTC. Translated, it gives CASSPTGYQETQYF.

The chain recombines TRBV24-1 with TRBJ2-3, with a tentative D call TRBD1 (5 bases). This CDR3 is built from 15 residues. CDR1 and CDR2 from the germline V gene are KGHDR and SFDVKD. The V and J ends lost 3 bases and 2 bases respectively, with 11 bases between them. The CDR3 is CATSDPGAITDTQYF. The CDR3 region has the DNA TGTGCCACCAGTGATCCTGGGGCTATCACAGATACGCAGTATTTT.

DNA for the CDR3: TGCAGTGCACCAAAAATAGATACGCAGTATTTT. Its translation: CSAPKIDTQYF. The V gene is TRBV20-1, the J gene TRBJ2-3, with D unresolved. Trimming removed 6 bases from V and 5 bases from J, with 9 bases in between. The CDR3 totals 11 residues. Germline V gene data show CDR1 as DFQATT and CDR2 as SNEGSKA (reference sequence).

Only a few counts were recorded for this clonotype. The chain recombines TRBV19 with TRBJ2-3, with 9 positions matching TRBD2. The germline CDR1 and CDR2 sequences are LNHDA and SQIVND (reference sequence). J gave up 2 bases and V 3 bases, and 6 bases lay outside the gene matches. The CDR3 runs 16 residues. CDR3: CASSMGLAGATDTQYF. Here the CDR3 DNA reads TGTGCCAGTAGTATGGGTTTAGCGGGGGCCACAGATACGCAGTATTTT.

This sequence joins TRBV20-1 and TRBJ1-2; D ambiguous. V lost 5 bases, J lost 8 bases, and 9 bases lay in between. The CDR3 totals 10 residues. CDR1 is DFQATT and CDR2 is SNEGSKA in the germline V gene (reference sequence). The CDR3 is CSAPDFGYTF. In DNA, the CDR3 is TGCAGTGCTCCCGATTTCGGCTACACCTTC.

This clonotype was observed a few times. This chain uses TRBV28 with TRBJ2-5; 9 bases line up with TRBD1. This CDR3 is 15 amino acids long. Looked up from germline, CDR1 is MDHEN and CDR2 is SYDVKM. V shed 6 bases, J shed 5 bases, and the junction held 10 bases outside the gene matches. This CDR3 is CASSSTGGATETQYF. CDR3 nucleotides: TGTGCCAGCAGCTCAACAGGGGGCGCTACGGAGACCCAGTACTTC.

The rearrangement links TRBV19 to TRBJ1-4; D not resolved. Germline V lookup: CDR1 LNHDA, CDR2 SQIVND (reference sequence). The CDR3 contains 14 residues. Trimming pared 6 bases from V and 5 bases from J, leaving 13 bases between. CDR3 loop: CASRHTGRNEKLFF. The CDR3 nucleotides are TGTGCCAGTAGACACACGGGCCGGAATGAAAAACTGTTTTTT. Complete variable domain (other parts from reference TRBV19 and TRBJ1-4): DGGITQSPKYLFRKEGQNVTLSCEQNLNHDAMYWYRQDPGQGLRLIYYSQIVNDFQKGDIAEGYSVSREKKESFPLTVTSAQKNPTAFYLCASRHTGRNEKLFFGSGTQLSVL.

The V and J genes are TRBV20-1 and TRBJ2-2, with 9 bases that match TRBD1. Germline lookup yields CDR1 DFQATT and CDR2 SNEGSKA (reference sequence). V lost 6 bases to trimming and J lost 5 bases; unmatched junction nucleotides: 7. The length of the CDR3 is 14 residues. CDR3 loop: CSALGQGRTGELFF. DNA of the CDR3: TGCAGTGCCCTTGGACAGGGGAGGACCGGGGAGCTGTTTTTT.

This clonotype was observed a few times. The chain employs TRBV2 and TRBJ2-2; 9 bases match TRBD1. The junction had 5 bases not matched to a gene; V was cut back by 6 bases and J by 3 bases. The CDR3 loop spans 15 amino acids. Per germline, CDR1 SNHLY and CDR2 FYNNEI. The CDR3 loop reads CASRDRGLDTGELFF. Written as DNA, the CDR3 is TGTGCCAGCAGGGACAGGGGCTTAGACACCGGGGAGCTGTTTTTT.

The chain is built from TRBV12-3 or TRBV12-4 and TRBJ1-3; tentative D call: TRBD1 (5 bases). The CDR3 has 16 residues. Deletions cut 3 bases from V and 2 bases from J, with 14 bases between. CDR3 sequence (DNA): TGTGCCAGCAGTTTGGGCACCGGGGGAGCTGGAAACACCATATATTTT. Translated, it gives CASSLGTGGAGNTIYF.

The chain joins TRBV7-9 to TRBJ1-5; D not certain. Germline CDR1 SEHNR, CDR2 FQNEAQ (reference sequence). The CDR3 runs 13 residues. V was cut by 5 bases and J by 2 bases, with 7 bases left in between. DNA for the CDR3: TGTGCCAGCAGCGGATCGGGCAATCAGCCCCAGCATTTT. As protein: CASSGSGNQPQHF.

This clonotype was counted a few times. The J gene is TRBJ2-7, the V gene TRBV12-3 or TRBV12-4; tentative D call: TRBD2 (6 bases). This CDR3 contains 14 residues. The ends were cut back, 4 bases at V and 4 bases at J, with 14 bases in the middle. The CDR3 DNA reads TGTGCCAGCAGTTCAGAGTCGGGGGTATACGAGCAGTACTTC. Residues: CASSSESGVYEQYF.